These 24 T cell receptor beta chains were all obtained from the same sample, sequenced in a study of spatial heterogeneity in lung cancer. From the 5' RACE reads, TCRdb called clonotypes with MiXCR, one entry per CDR3 protein. The sample contains 90,000 to 95,000 distinct CDR3 sequences, over 9.5% of which appear only once. As for time point: sample taken at primary tumor resection. Researchers sequenced whole RNA taken from tumor, nontumor lung or frozen PBMC without sorting. Sample: PBMCs, taken at surgery. The origin of the receptors is a male donor with early-stage non-small cell lung cancer.

This clonotype was detected a few times. V and J are TRBV20-1 and TRBJ1-1; D possibly corresponds to TRBD1 (5 bases). The germline V gene encodes CDR1 DFQATT and CDR2 SNEGSKA (reference sequence). The CDR3 has 10 residues. The V end was cut by 6 bases, the J end by 7 bases, with 9 bases between. CDR3 loop: CSARDFEAFF. In DNA form, the CDR3 reads TGCAGTGCGCGGGACTTTGAAGCTTTCTTT.

A few counts support this clonotype. The gene calls are TRBV10-2 and TRBJ1-2; D is unclear. CDR3 length: 13 amino acids. V was cut by 4 bases and J by 2 bases, with 8 bases left in between. Germline V gene lookup returns CDR1 WSHSY and CDR2 SAAADI. CDR3 sequence (DNA): TGCGCCAGCAGTGGGTCTGGGAACTATGGCTACACCTTC. It specifies CASSGSGNYGYTF.

This clonotype has just a few counts. The chain employs TRBV20-1 and TRBJ1-1; no firm D call. The CDR3 consists of 12 residues. V lost 4 bases, J lost 1 base, and 7 bases lay in between. Germline CDR1 DFQATT, CDR2 SNEGSKA (reference sequence). CDR3 loop: CSANPGNTEAFF. In nucleotides, the CDR3 is TGCAGTGCTAATCCAGGGAACACTGAAGCTTTCTTT.

This clonotype has a count of ten or more. This rearrangement joins TRBV7-9 to TRBJ1-5; D is perhaps TRBD1 (6 bases). Germline V CDR1 and CDR2: SEHNR, FQNEAQ (reference sequence). CDR3 length: 15 amino acids. The V gene lost 5 bases and the J gene lost 1 base, with 12 bases spanning the gap. The CDR3 sequence: CASSDNRDSNQPQHF. Here the CDR3 DNA reads TGTGCCAGCAGCGACAACAGGGACAGCAATCAGCCCCAGCATTTT.

This clonotype was recorded a few times. This chain joins TRBV7-9 and TRBJ2-7, with 9 positions matching TRBD2. This CDR3 has 14 amino acids. V shed 3 bases, J shed 5 bases, and the junction held 5 bases outside the gene matches. Germline V gene data show CDR1 as SEHNR and CDR2 as FQNEAQ (reference sequence). The CDR3 reads CASSLGLAAHEQYF. The CDR3 DNA reads TGTGCCAGCAGCTTGGGACTAGCCGCGCACGAGCAGTACTTC.

This clonotype was observed a handful of times. The chain is built from TRBV6-5 and TRBJ2-7; unclear D gene. V dropped 3 bases and J dropped 6 bases, with 12 bases sitting between them. Per germline, CDR1 MNHEY and CDR2 SVGAGI. The CDR3 spans 13 residues. CDR3 nucleotides: TGTGCCAGCAGTTATTTGACCCGCTCCGAGCAGTACTTC. This translates into CASSYLTRSEQYF.

The J gene is TRBJ1-4, the V gene TRBV7-6; no firm D call. The CDR3 runs to 15 residues. With 1 base removed from V and 4 bases from J, the gap between germline ends came to 10 bases. Germline V gene sequence: CDR1 SGHVS, CDR2 FNYEAQ. The CDR3 nucleotides are TGTGCCAGCAGCTTAGAGCCTTCTTTTAATGAAAAACTGTTTTTT. Residues: CASSLEPSFNEKLFF.

Only a few counts were recorded for this clonotype. The chain carries TRBV5-1 and TRBJ1-1, with no clear D. Germline loops: CDR1 SGHRS, CDR2 YFSETQ. Trimming took 0 bases from V and 7 from J, leaving 13 bases between them. The length of the CDR3 is 14 residues. The CDR3 DNA reads as TGCGCCAGCAGCTTGGCCGCGGCGACGGGTGAAGCTTTCTTT. Amino acids: CASSLAAATGEAFF.

This chain uses TRBV4-3 with TRBJ2-5, with unresolved D. Germline loops: CDR1 LGHNA, CDR2 YSLEER. The CDR3 loop spans 12 amino acids. V was cut by 4 bases and J by 7 bases, with 10 bases left in between. The CDR3 DNA sequence: TGCGCCAGCAGCCGACCTACGGGGACCCAGTACTTC. It translates to CASSRPTGTQYF.

This chain connects TRBV4-3 to TRBJ1-4; D is undetermined. V lost 0 bases to trimming and J lost 7 bases, with 12 bases between them. Germline lookup yields CDR1 LGHNA and CDR2 YSLEER. This CDR3 comprises 15 residues. CDR3 DNA sequence: TGCGCCAGCAGCCAAGAGGTAGGGCTGGCTGAAAAACTGTTTTTT. Its protein product is CASSQEVGLAEKLFF.

The chain links TRBV7-3 to TRBJ2-3; TRBD2 aligns across 12 bases. This CDR3 contains 14 residues. V dropped 10 bases and J dropped 3; count of bases not matched to a gene: 5. Germline V gene sequence: CDR1 SGHTA, CDR2 FQGTGA. DNA for the CDR3: TGTGCCACCAGTACTAGCGGGGGGACAGATACGCAGTATTTT. Translating gives CATSTSGGTDTQYF.

In its sample, this clonotype was seen a few times. J is TRBJ2-2 and V is TRBV3-1, with 9 positions matching TRBD2. The CDR3 has 17 residues. Germline-derived CDR1 and CDR2 are LGHDT and YNNKEL (reference sequence). V shed 7 bases, J shed 6 bases, and the junction held 15 bases outside the gene matches. CDR3 sequence reads: CASTPLVSGSRAGELFF. The CDR3 DNA is TGTGCCAGCACCCCTCTCGTTAGCGGGAGTAGAGCCGGGGAGCTGTTTTTT.

On this clonotype: This likely comes from a read error, as the CDR3 has no conserved phenylalanine or tryptophan at its end. The chain recombines TRBV30 with TRBJ1-5; D not certain. The CDR3 runs to 13 residues. Germline V gives CDR1 GTSNPN, CDR2 SVGIG (reference sequence). Trimming shortened V by 1 base and J by 3 bases, and 7 bases separated the two germline ends. The CDR3 coding sequence is TGTGCCTGGAGTGGCTGGGACAATCAGCCCCAGCATTCT. It translates to CAWSGWDNQPQHS.

V is TRBV6-4 and J is TRBJ1-6, with a weak D call TRBD1 (5 bases). CDR1 is MRHNA and CDR2 is SNTAGT in the germline V gene. CDR3 length: 15 residues. V lost 0 bases to trimming and J lost 6 bases, with 9 bases between them. CDR3 in DNA: TGTGCCAGCAGTGACTCGTTAGGGGTTAATTCACCCCTCCACTTT. Residues: CASSDSLGVNSPLHF.

In its sample, this clonotype was seen many times. The rearrangement links TRBV5-6 to TRBJ1-5; D remains unclear. This CDR3 spans 15 amino acids. Germline assignment: CDR1 SGHDT and CDR2 YYEEEE. V lost 2 bases and J 5 bases, leaving 14 bases between the germline ends. The CDR3 loop is CASSFQAQAYQPQHF. The CDR3 region has the DNA TGTGCCAGCAGCTTCCAGGCCCAGGCATATCAGCCCCAGCATTTT.

V is TRBV10-3 and J is TRBJ1-2; D not resolved. Between the trimmed V and J ends, which lost 11 bases and 7 bases, there was a span of 11 bases. In germline, CDR1 is ENHRY, CDR2 SYGVKD. The CDR3 is 10 amino acids. The CDR3 loop is CASSIPGYTF. Written as DNA, the CDR3 is TGTGCCTCCAGCATCCCTGGCTACACCTTC.

This clonotype was detected a few times. This chain joins TRBV6-2 or TRBV6-3 and TRBJ2-2; D uncertain. CDR1 and CDR2 from the germline V gene are MNHEY and SVGEGT. There are 15 residues in the CDR3. The ends were cut back, 0 bases at V and 4 bases at J, with 9 bases in the middle. The CDR3 DNA sequence: TGTGCCAGCAGTTACTCTAGATACGGCACCGGGGAGCTGTTTTTT. This gives the protein CASSYSRYGTGELFF.

The gene calls are TRBV10-3 and TRBJ1-5, with 7 nucleotides matching TRBD1. Germline trimming cut 4 bases from V and 3 bases from J; bases unmatched to any gene: 3. CDR1 and CDR2 from the germline V gene are ENHRY and SYGVKD. The CDR3 runs to 14 residues. CDR3 residues: CAISGQGPNQPQHF. The CDR3, as DNA: TGTGCCATCAGTGGACAGGGCCCCAATCAGCCCCAGCATTTT.

This clonotype has a handful of counts. The V gene is TRBV7-2, the J gene TRBJ1-4; TRBD1 matches 8 bases. Losses at the gene ends were 6 bases for V and 5 bases for J; bases not matched to a gene: 23. The CDR3 contains 20 residues. CDR1 is SGHTA and CDR2 is FQGNSA in the germline V gene. CDR3 coding DNA: TGTGCCAGCAGATCTGGCAGAGGGCAGGACAGGGCGATCGGAAATGAAAAACTGTTTTTT. This encodes CASRSGRGQDRAIGNEKLFF.

This clonotype was counted a few times. J is TRBJ2-5 and V is TRBV15; 8 nucleotides agree with TRBD2. J lost 1 base, V lost 0 bases, and 4 bases had no gene match. CDR1 is LNHNV, CDR2 YYDKDF, per germline (reference sequence). The CDR3 spans 16 residues. The CDR3 DNA is TGTGCCACCAGCAGAGAGGATAGCGGGGCCCAAGAGACCCAGTACTTC. This codes for CATSREDSGAQETQYF.

V and J are TRBV12-3 or TRBV12-4 and TRBJ2-3, with TRBD1 identical over 7 bases. The CDR3 contains 16 residues. V lost 5 bases to trimming and J lost 1 base; unmatched junction nucleotides: 9. The DNA for the CDR3 is TGTGCCAGCAGTCGACAGGGCAGGGTGGGCACAGATACGCAGTATTTT. Translation: CASSRQGRVGTDTQYF.

This clonotype was found many times. This chain links TRBV27 with TRBJ1-1; D gene ambiguous. CDR1 is MNHEY and CDR2 is SMNVEV in the germline V gene (reference sequence). The CDR3 is 13 residues long. The V and J ends lost 0 bases and 1 base respectively, with 3 bases between them. The CDR3 spells CASSLSRNTEAFF. CDR3 in DNA: TGTGCCAGCAGTTTATCCCGGAACACTGAAGCTTTCTTT.

The V call is TRBV20-1, the J call TRBJ2-7, with 10 nucleotides matching TRBD1. Germline-derived CDR1 and CDR2 are DFQATT and SNEGSKA (reference sequence). The V segment lost 3 bases and the J segment 5 bases; nucleotides outside the gene matches: 7. The CDR3 has 14 residues. CDR3 loop: CSASGTGDVHEQYF. The CDR3 nucleotides read TGCAGTGCTAGCGGGACAGGGGACGTTCACGAGCAGTACTTC.

This clonotype was seen at least ten times. The V call is TRBV19, the J call TRBJ2-1; D is perhaps TRBD1 (5 bases). The CDR3 totals 14 residues. Germline CDR1 is LNHDA and CDR2 is SQIVND (reference sequence). The germline V and J ends were trimmed by 3 bases and 6 bases, with 12 bases remaining between them. The CDR3 DNA is TGTGCCAGTAGTATTGGTCCCACAGGCAATGAGCAGTTCTTC. It codes for CASSIGPTGNEQFF.